One and the same sample provided the 10 T cell receptor beta chains below, sequenced in a study of blood T cell repertoires in COVID-19 (dated by TCRdb to the early 2020s). Preparation of the library involved the immunoSEQ multiplex PCR assay. What TCRdb holds here is the immuneACCESS table cut down to in-frame rearrangements. Part of the clones is not present; checked against another copy, under half of the missing clones reflect an unresolved V gene, and the others are unexplained. This sample is represented by about 220,000 clones; 82% of them were singletons. The ten largest clones represent 5.2% of the sample. The material sequenced was peripheral blood. These receptor sequences come from a woman in her 70s with COVID-19, enrolled during active disease.

V is TRBV5-8 and J is TRBJ1-1; D is unclear. Deletions cut 1 base from V and 11 bases from J, with 12 bases between. Germline CDR1 SGHTS, CDR2 YDEGEE. The CDR3 is 12 amino acids. The CDR3: CASSLTHQEAFF. Here the CDR3 DNA reads TGTGCCAGCAGCTTGACCCATCAAGAGGCTTTCTTT.

The chain joins TRBV7-2 to TRBJ2-3; TRBD1 matches at 9 bases. The V and J ends lost 5 bases and 4 bases, in that order; junction bases with no gene match: 10. The length of the CDR3 is 16 residues. Germline V lookup: CDR1 SGHTA, CDR2 FQGNSA. The CDR3 protein is CASSHHLGQGADTQYF. DNA for the CDR3: TGTGCCAGCAGCCATCACCTGGGACAGGGAGCAGATACGCAGTATTTT.

The gene calls are TRBV6-2 or TRBV6-3 and TRBJ1-5; TRBD1 might be the D (6 bases). Germline lookup yields CDR1 MNHEY and CDR2 SVGEGT. Trimming shortened V by 5 bases and J by 4 bases, and 15 bases separated the two germline ends. The length of the CDR3 is 15 residues. CDR3 sequence reads: CASSPPGTPNQPQHF. The DNA for the CDR3 is TGTGCCAGCAGTCCCCCCGGGACACCTAATCAGCCCCAGCATTTT.

In its sample, this clone was seen once. This chain uses TRBV5-1 with TRBJ2-7; 11 positions agree with TRBD1. CDR1 and CDR2 from the germline V gene are SGHRS and YFSETQ. The CDR3 sequence is 14 residues long. V shed 4 bases, J shed 3 bases, and the junction held 3 bases outside the gene matches. The CDR3, as DNA: TGCGCCAGCAGCACGGACAGGGGGCTCTACGAGCAGTACTTC. Translating gives CASSTDRGLYEQYF.

The chain links TRBV28 to TRBJ2-1; 9 nucleotides line up with TRBD2. Germline V gene sequence: CDR1 MDHEN, CDR2 SYDVKM. This CDR3 spans 17 amino acids. V dropped 8 bases and J dropped 2; count of bases not matched to a gene: 13. The CDR3 reads CASSFDSPSGAYNEQFF. DNA for the CDR3: TGTGCCAGCTCCTTCGACAGCCCTAGCGGGGCCTACAATGAGCAGTTCTTC.

This rearrangement joins TRBV18 to TRBJ2-7, with 7 positions matching TRBD1. In germline, CDR1 is KGHSH, CDR2 LQKENI. V trimming: 2 bases; J trimming: 1 base; junction bases outside the gene matches: 14. The CDR3 is 18 amino acids. CDR3 sequence (DNA): TGTGCCAGCTCACCATCTCCCCCGGGACAGCTAGTTTCCTACGAGCAGTACTTC. This encodes CASSPSPPGQLVSYEQYF.

The chain uses TRBV30 and TRBJ1-1; D call uncertain. Trimming left V 1 base short and J 4 bases short, with 10 bases between. This CDR3 is 13 amino acids long. The germline V gene encodes CDR1 GTSNPN and CDR2 SVGIG (reference sequence). The DNA of the CDR3 is TGTGCCTGGAGTGGAGGAGGTGGCACTGAAGCTTTCTTT. Its translation is CAWSGGGGTEAFF.

The chain joins TRBV27 to TRBJ1-5; D may be TRBD1 (5 bases). CDR1 MNHEY and CDR2 SMNVEV come from the germline V gene (reference sequence). This CDR3 region has 15 residues. V was pared by 4 bases and J by 7 bases, with 17 bases between. In nucleotides, the CDR3 is TGTGCCAGCAGTTCCGACCCTCGGGGGAACCAGCCCCAGCATTTT. It is translated as CASSSDPRGNQPQHF.

The chain is built from TRBV12-5 and TRBJ2-3; weak D call: TRBD2 (6 bases). V was pared by 2 bases and J by 3 bases, with 18 bases between. This CDR3 is 17 amino acids long. Per the germline V gene, CDR1 is LGHNT and CDR2 is FRNRAP. The CDR3 DNA reads TGTGCTAGTGGTTTGCCTGCGACCTACGGGGGAACAGATACGCAGTATTTT. Its translation: CASGLPATYGGTDTQYF.

The chain uses TRBV5-5 and TRBJ2-7, with no clear D. The CDR3 loop spans 12 amino acids. Trimming took 3 bases from V and 2 from J, leaving 6 bases between them. Looked up from germline, CDR1 is SGHKS and CDR2 is YYEKEE (reference sequence). The CDR3 DNA follows: TGTGCCAGCAGCTATAGTGCCTACGAGCAGTACTTC. It yields the protein CASSYSAYEQYF.